This section outlines one T cell receptor beta chain sequence together with its context. Its antigen is still unknown. The CDR3 is 13 residues long. Per germline, CDR1 SGHRS and CDR2 YFSETQ. The V end was cut by 0 bases, the J end by 4 bases, with 8 bases between. Libraries were prepared by immunoSEQ multiplex PCR; TCRdb keeps only in-frame clonotypes and omits some of them. The sample shows roughly 72,000 clones, 80% to 90% of them seen only once. This entry belongs to a study of OX40 agonist ivuxolimab in advanced cancers. Study-level information: Given to patients was ivuxolimab, an agonistic anti-OX40 (CD134) antibody. Patients were under 90% male with ages roughly 23 to 79, mean around 61. Study-wide points: At 0.1 to 3.0 mg/kg, clonal expansion of CD4+ and CD8+ blood T cells had occurred by week 6.

Anyone with autoimmune disease history or systemic immunosuppression was excluded. The genes are TRBV5-1 and TRBJ2-7; weak D call: TRBD2 (5 bases). The TCR comes from an adult with an advanced solid tumor such as melanoma, head and neck, liver or kidney cancer. The sample in question was CD4+ or CD8+ T cells sorted from blood, obtained in a trial of the OX40 agonist ivuxolimab. The CDR3 here is CASSLGLMYEQYF. The DNA for the CDR3 is TGCGCCAGCAGCTTGGGACTAATGTACGAGCAGTACTTC.